This TCR beta chain was sequenced in a study of shared clonotypes between healthy human individuals. Study-level background: Three plates were used per donor for CD4 naive, three for CD4 memory, two for CD8 naive and one for CD8 memory.

Turning to this clone: What it recognizes is unknown.

The method was immunoSEQ multiplex PCR; TCRdb's version includes in-frame clones alone and lacks a portion of them. The profile shows roughly 2,000,000 clones, 80% to 95% of them singletons. As defined, naive CD8 cells were CD45RO-negative and positively selected for CCR7, with terminally differentiated effector memory CD45RA+ cells excluded. The germline V gene has CDR1 MNHEY and CDR2 SMNVEV (reference sequence). This CDR3 comprises 16 residues. The ends were cut back, 6 bases at V and 8 bases at J, with 25 bases in the middle. Study-level findings and limits: The study drew on few donors, limiting represented genetic and exposure-history diversity. Unshared clonotypes carried lower generation probabilities than those common to all four donors. Among a few donors, about 5% of naive CD4 clonotypes were found in common.

The chain employs TRBV27 and TRBJ1-2, with TRBD1 as a possible D gene (6 bases). The sequence was collected from a man between 18 and 35 years old in good health. Some clones in this sample may be carry-over from other donors' samples. What was sequenced was naive CD8+ T cells from PBMCs. CDR3: CASSALAGGLGGGYTF. Here the CDR3 DNA reads TGTGCCAGCAGCGCCCTAGCGGGGGGGCTCGGAGGCGGCTACACCTTC.